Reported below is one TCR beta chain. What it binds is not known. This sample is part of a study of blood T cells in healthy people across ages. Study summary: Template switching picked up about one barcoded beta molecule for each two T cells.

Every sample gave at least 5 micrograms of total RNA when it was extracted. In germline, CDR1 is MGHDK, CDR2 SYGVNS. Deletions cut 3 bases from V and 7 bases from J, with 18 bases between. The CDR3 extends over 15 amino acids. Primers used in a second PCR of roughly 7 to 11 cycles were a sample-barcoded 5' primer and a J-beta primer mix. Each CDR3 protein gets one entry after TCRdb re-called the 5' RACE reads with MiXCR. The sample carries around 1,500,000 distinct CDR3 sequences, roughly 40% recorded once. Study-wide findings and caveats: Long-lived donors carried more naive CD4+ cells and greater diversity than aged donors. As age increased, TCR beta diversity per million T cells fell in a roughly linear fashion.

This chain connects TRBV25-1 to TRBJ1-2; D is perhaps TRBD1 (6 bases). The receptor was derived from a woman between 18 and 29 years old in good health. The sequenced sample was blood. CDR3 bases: TGTGCCAGCAGTGACCACAGGGTCGGTGTAGGTGGCTACACCTTC. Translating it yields CASSDHRVGVGGYTF.